These T cell receptor beta chains were read from a single sample in a study of T cell responses to AZD1222 COVID-19 vaccine. Sequencing used immunoSEQ multiplex PCR; TCRdb keeps in-frame clones, though not all of them. This sample carries more than 85,000 clones, about nine tenths of them seen once, and the ten largest clones take roughly 15%. Sequencing used peripheral blood, obtained 28 days after the second AZD1222 dose. Source of these receptors: an adult who received the AZD1222 COVID-19 vaccine. Both conserved end residues are part of each CDR3. A D gene is named only where the DNA matches it firmly. Clone size appears in some rows only: once, few, many, or a class for an expanded clone.

TRBJ2-7	.	TRBV3-1/TRBV3-2	TRBD1	TGTGCCAGCAGCTCATACACAGGGGGCTACGAGCAGTACTTC	CASSSYTGGYEQYF
TRBJ2-1	.	TRBV11-2	TRBD2	TGTGCCAGCAGCTCCCTGAGCGGGAGTTACAATGAGCAGTTCTTC	CASSSLSGSYNEQFF
TRBJ2-1	few	TRBV7-9	TRBD2	TGTGCCAGCAGCTTAGTGGCTAGCGGGAGTGGCAATGAGCAGTTCTTC	CASSLVASGSGNEQFF
TRBJ1-1	.	TRBV27	TRBD1	TGTGCCAGCAGTTTAAGTGACAGGGCGAACACTGAAGCTTTCTTT	CASSLSDRANTEAFF
TRBJ1-2	.	TRBV5-1	.	TGCGCCAGCAGGGTCTCGAACTATGGCTACACCTTC	CASRVSNYGYTF
TRBJ2-4	.	TRBV5-1	.	TGCGCCAGCAGCAAGGACCCTAGGGGCCGGGAGGCCAAAAACATTCAGTACTTC	CASSKDPRGREAKNIQYF
TRBJ1-5	.	TRBV4-1	TRBD1	TGCGCCAGCAGCTACGGGACAGGGGGAATTCAGCCCCAGCATTTT	CASSYGTGGIQPQHF
TRBJ1-1	.	TRBV19	TRBD1	TGTGCCAGTAGTATTACAGGGGGCCCTGAAGCTTTCTTT	CASSITGGPEAFF
TRBJ2-5	.	TRBV7-9	.	TGTGCCAGCAGCTTAGTCTCCGGGGCGGGAGAGACCCAGTACTTC	CASSLVSGAGETQYF
TRBJ1-1	.	TRBV19	TRBD1	TGTGCCAGTATTCGGGACAGACGAACTGAAGCTTTCTTT	CASIRDRRTEAFF
TRBJ2-5	.	TRBV6-1	.	TGTGCCAGCAGTGAAGCTTGGGAGTCGGGAGAGACCCAGTACTTC	CASSEAWESGETQYF
TRBJ2-2	.	TRBV2	.	TGTGCCAGCAGGGACTCGTCAGGGTTCGGGGAGCTGTTTTTT	CASRDSSGFGELFF
TRBJ1-3	.	TRBV12-5	.	TGTGCTAGTGGTCAGGGCGGCTCTGGAAACACCATATATTTT	CASGQGGSGNTIYF
TRBJ2-7	.	TRBV6-2/TRBV6-3	.	TGTGCCAGCAGTTACTCAGGAGTTTACGAGCAGTACTTC	CASSYSGVYEQYF
TRBJ1-1	.	TRBV10-1	.	TGCGCCAGCAGTGAGTCGGGCAGGGGCGAAGCTTTCTTT	CASSESGRGEAFF
TRBJ1-5	.	TRBV18	.	TGTGCCAGCTCACCAGGGGGGAATAGCAATCAGCCCCAGCATTTT	CASSPGGNSNQPQHF
TRBJ1-2	once	TRBV7-2	TRBD1	TGTGCCAGCAGCTTGGCCGGGACAGGGAACGGCTACACCTTC	CASSLAGTGNGYTF
TRBJ1-1	.	TRBV6-5	TRBD1	TGTGCCAGCAGGGACAGGGGGAAAGGGGACACTGAAGCTTTCTTT	CASRDRGKGDTEAFF
TRBJ2-7	.	TRBV19	.	TGTGCCTCCTCTACGGGCGTGAGCTACGAGCAGTACTTC	CASSTGVSYEQYF
TRBJ1-5	.	TRBV27	.	TGTGCCAGCAGTGCCCTGGCCCTTTCCTCCAGTCAGCCCCAGCATTTT	CASSALALSSSQPQHF
TRBJ1-5	.	TRBV18	.	TGTGCCAGCAGACTTGGGGATTCGCAGCCCCAGCATTTT	CASRLGDSQPQHF
TRBJ1-3	.	TRBV5-4	.	TGTGCCAGCAGCTTAGGGACTCCATCTGGAAACACCATATATTTT	CASSLGTPSGNTIYF
TRBJ2-2	.	TRBV7-8	.	TGTGCCAGCAGCTTTTCCCAGGGGTCGGCCGGGGAGCTGTTTTTT	CASSFSQGSAGELFF
TRBJ1-3	.	TRBV12-3/TRBV12-4	.	TGTGCCAGCAGTTTGGTGAGAAACACCATATATTTT	CASSLVRNTIYF
TRBJ1-1	.	TRBV21-1	.	TGTGCCAGCAGCAAAGACGATGCGGGGGACACTGAAGCTTTCTTT	CASSKDDAGDTEAFF
TRBJ1-1	.	TRBV20-1	.	TGCAGTGCTAGTTTAATTAAGGCTGAAGCTTTCTTT	CSASLIKAEAFF
TRBJ2-3	.	TRBV6-5	TRBD1	TGTGCCAGCAGAGCGACAGGGAGCACAGATACGCAGTATTTT	CASRATGSTDTQYF
TRBJ1-5	.	TRBV5-1	.	TGCGCCAGCAGCTTGGGGTTGGACAATCAGCCCCAGCATTTT	CASSLGLDNQPQHF
TRBJ2-5	.	TRBV5-5	.	TGTGCCAGCAGCTGGAGCCGGGAGACCCAGTACTTC	CASSWSRETQYF
TRBJ1-2	.	TRBV5-1	TRBD1	TGCGCCAGCAGCGAAGCGACAGGGGATTTAGCTAACTATGGCTACACCTTC	CASSEATGDLANYGYTF
TRBJ2-1	.	TRBV27	TRBD2	TGTGCCAGCAGTTTATCCAGACTAGCGGTTAATGAGCAGTTCTTC	CASSLSRLAVNEQFF
TRBJ1-2	.	TRBV7-2	TRBD1	TGTGCCAGCAGCTTAGCTGGGACAGGGGGCTGGGGCTACACCTTC	CASSLAGTGGWGYTF
TRBJ1-2	.	TRBV28	.	TGTGCCAGCGATGTCGGGCCGGGGTATTATGGCTACACCTTC	CASDVGPGYYGYTF
TRBJ1-1	.	TRBV3-1/TRBV3-2	TRBD1	TGTGCCAGCAGCCTCAGGGGGCGAGGGGACACTGAAGCTTTCTTT	CASSLRGRGDTEAFF
TRBJ2-7	.	TRBV19	.	TGTGCCAGTAGTATAGACTTCGGGACCGTTAATTCCTACGAGCAGTACTTC	CASSIDFGTVNSYEQYF
TRBJ1-1	.	TRBV4-2	.	TGTGCCAGCAGCCAAGATATGTGGGCAGCTCTTAACACTGAAGCTTTCTTT	CASSQDMWAALNTEAFF
TRBJ2-5	.	TRBV6-5	.	TGTGCCAGCAGTTACTCGACACTCCCGACCGGTACCCAGTACTTC	CASSYSTLPTGTQYF
TRBJ2-1	few	TRBV5-6	.	TGTGCCAGCAGCCCCGGAGTGGGTCGCGATGAGCAGTTCTTC	CASSPGVGRDEQFF
TRBJ1-3	.	TRBV30	.	TGTGCCTGGGCTGACAGGTCCTCTGGAAACACCATATATTTT	CAWADRSSGNTIYF
TRBJ1-1	.	TRBV12-3/TRBV12-4	.	TGTGCCAGCAGGAGAGGGGGAAACACTGAAGCTTTCTTT	CASRRGGNTEAFF
TRBJ2-7	.	TRBV27	TRBD1	TGTGCCAGCAGCCCGTCCCGGGACAGAGCCTACGAGCAGTACTTC	CASSPSRDRAYEQYF
TRBJ2-1	medium-sized	TRBV19	TRBD2	TGTGCCAGTAGTATGGGGACTAGCGGCAGCTCCTACAATGAGCAGTTCTTC	CASSMGTSGSSYNEQFF
TRBJ1-5	.	TRBV27	.	TGTGCCAGTAGTCTGGGGGGGCAGGCCAATCAGCCCCAGCATTTT	CASSLGGQANQPQHF
TRBJ1-2	once	TRBV2	.	TGTGCCAGCAGTGAAACGGTCTTTCGAAATGGCTACACCTTC	CASSETVFRNGYTF
TRBJ1-4	.	TRBV18	TRBD1	TGTGCCAGCTCACCCTTGGGGACAGGGTCGACTAATGAAAAACTGTTTTTT	CASSPLGTGSTNEKLFF
TRBJ1-1	.	TRBV28	TRBD1	TGTGCCAGCAGTTTATTCGGGACAGGGGGTAGTGTGAACACTGAAGCTTTCTTT	CASSLFGTGGSVNTEAFF